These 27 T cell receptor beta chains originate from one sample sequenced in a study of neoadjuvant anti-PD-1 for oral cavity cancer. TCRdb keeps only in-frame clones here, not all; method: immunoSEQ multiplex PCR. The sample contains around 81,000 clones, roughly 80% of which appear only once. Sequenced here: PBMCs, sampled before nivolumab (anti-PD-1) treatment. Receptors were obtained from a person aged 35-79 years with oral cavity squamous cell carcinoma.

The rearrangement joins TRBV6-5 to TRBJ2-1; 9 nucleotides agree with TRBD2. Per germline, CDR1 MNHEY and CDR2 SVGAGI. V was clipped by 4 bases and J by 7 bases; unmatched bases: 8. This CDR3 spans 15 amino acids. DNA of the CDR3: TGTGCCAGCAGTTCCGGGACTAGCATCCGGAATGAGCAGTTCTTC. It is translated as CASSSGTSIRNEQFF.

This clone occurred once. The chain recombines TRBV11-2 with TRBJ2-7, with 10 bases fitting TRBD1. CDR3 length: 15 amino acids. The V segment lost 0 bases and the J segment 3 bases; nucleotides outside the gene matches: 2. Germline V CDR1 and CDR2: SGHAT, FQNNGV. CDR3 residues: CASSLDWTGGYEQYF. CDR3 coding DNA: TGTGCCAGCAGCTTAGACTGGACAGGGGGCTACGAGCAGTACTTC.

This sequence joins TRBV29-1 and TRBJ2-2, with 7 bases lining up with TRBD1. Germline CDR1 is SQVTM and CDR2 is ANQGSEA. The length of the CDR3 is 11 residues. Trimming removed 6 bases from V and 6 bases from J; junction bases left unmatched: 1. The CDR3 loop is CSVGQAGELFF. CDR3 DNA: TGCAGCGTCGGACAGGCCGGGGAGCTGTTTTTT.

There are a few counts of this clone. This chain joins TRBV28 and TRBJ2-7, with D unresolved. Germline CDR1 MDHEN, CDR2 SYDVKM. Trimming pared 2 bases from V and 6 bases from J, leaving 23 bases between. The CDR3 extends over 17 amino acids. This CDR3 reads CASSLRNAGAHPGEQYF. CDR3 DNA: TGTGCCAGCAGTTTAAGGAACGCAGGCGCCCACCCGGGCGAGCAGTACTTC.

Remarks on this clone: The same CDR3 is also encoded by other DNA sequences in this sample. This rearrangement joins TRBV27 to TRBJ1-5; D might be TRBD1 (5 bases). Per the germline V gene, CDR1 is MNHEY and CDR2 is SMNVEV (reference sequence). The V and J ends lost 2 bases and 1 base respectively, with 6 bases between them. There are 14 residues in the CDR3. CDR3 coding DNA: TGTGCCAGCAGTTTACAGGGAAGCAATCAGCCCCAGCATTTT. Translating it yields CASSLQGSNQPQHF.

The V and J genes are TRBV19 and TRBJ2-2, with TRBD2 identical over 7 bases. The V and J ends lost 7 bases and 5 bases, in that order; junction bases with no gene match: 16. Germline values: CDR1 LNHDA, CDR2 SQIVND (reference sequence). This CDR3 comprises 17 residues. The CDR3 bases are TGTGCCAGTATCAGGGCGGGAGTTCCAGTCAGGACCGGGGAGCTGTTTTTT. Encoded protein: CASIRAGVPVRTGELFF.

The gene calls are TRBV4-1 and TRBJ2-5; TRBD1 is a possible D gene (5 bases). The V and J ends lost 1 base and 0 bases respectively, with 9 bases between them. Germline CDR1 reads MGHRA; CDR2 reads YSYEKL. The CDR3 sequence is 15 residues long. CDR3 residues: CASSQARANQETQYF. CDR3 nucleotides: TGCGCCAGCAGCCAAGCCAGGGCAAACCAAGAGACCCAGTACTTC.

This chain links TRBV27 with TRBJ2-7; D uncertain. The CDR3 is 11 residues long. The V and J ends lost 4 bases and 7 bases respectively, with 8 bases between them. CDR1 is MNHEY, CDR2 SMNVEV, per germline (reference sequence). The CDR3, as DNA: TGTGCCAGCAGTTCTAGTAAAGAGCAGTACTTC. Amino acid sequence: CASSSSKEQYF.

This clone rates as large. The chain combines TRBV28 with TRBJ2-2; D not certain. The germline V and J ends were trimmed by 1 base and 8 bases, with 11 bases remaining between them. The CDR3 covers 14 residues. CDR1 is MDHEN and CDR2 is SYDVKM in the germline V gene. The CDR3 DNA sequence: TGTGCCAGCAGTTTATATTCGGCAGCTGGGGAGCTGTTTTTT. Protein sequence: CASSLYSAAGELFF.

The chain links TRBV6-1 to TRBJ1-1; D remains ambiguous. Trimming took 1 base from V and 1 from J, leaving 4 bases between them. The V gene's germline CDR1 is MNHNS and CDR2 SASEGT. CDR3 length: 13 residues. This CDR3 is CASSEGGNTEAFF. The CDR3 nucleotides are TGTGCCAGCAGTGAAGGGGGGAACACTGAAGCTTTCTTT.

The CDR3 DNA reads as TGTGCCTGGAGTCCGGGTCATGAAAAACTGTTTTTT. Its protein product is CAWSPGHEKLFF. The rearrangement links TRBV30 to TRBJ1-4; D is ambiguous. Trimming shortened V by 2 bases and J by 6 bases, and 7 bases separated the two germline ends. Germline lookup yields CDR1 GTSNPN and CDR2 SVGIG (reference sequence). The CDR3 extends over 12 amino acids.

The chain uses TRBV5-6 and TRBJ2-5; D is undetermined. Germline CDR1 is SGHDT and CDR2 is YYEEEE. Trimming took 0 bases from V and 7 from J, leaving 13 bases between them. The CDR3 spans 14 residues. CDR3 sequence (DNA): TGTGCCAGCAGCTTGGGCGACCGTCTGGGGACCCAGTACTTC. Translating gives CASSLGDRLGTQYF.

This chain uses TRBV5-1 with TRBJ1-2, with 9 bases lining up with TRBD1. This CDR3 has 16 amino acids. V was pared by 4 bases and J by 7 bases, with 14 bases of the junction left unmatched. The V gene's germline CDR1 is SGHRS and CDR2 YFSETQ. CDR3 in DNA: TGCGCCAGCAGCCAAATCGGGGGGACAGGGTTTTCTGGCTACACCTTC. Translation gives CASSQIGGTGFSGYTF.

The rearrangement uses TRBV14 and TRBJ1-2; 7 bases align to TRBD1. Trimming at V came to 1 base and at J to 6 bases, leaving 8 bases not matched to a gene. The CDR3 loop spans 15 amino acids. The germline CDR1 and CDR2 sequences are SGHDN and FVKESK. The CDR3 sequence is CASSQGLTGMDGYTF. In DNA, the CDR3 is TGTGCCAGCAGCCAAGGGTTGACAGGGATGGATGGCTACACCTTC.

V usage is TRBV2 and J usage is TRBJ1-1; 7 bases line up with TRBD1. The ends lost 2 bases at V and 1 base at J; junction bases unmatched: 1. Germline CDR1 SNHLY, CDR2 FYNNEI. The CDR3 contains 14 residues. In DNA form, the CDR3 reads TGTGCCAGCAGTGAAAGGGACAGGAACACTGAAGCTTTCTTT. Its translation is CASSERDRNTEAFF. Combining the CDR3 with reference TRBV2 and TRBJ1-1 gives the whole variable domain EPEVTQTPSHQVTQMGQEVILRCVPISNHLYFYWYRQILGQKVEFLVSFYNNEISEKSEIFDDQFSVERPDGSNFTLKIRSTKLEDSAMYFCASSERDRNTEAFFGQGTRLTVV.

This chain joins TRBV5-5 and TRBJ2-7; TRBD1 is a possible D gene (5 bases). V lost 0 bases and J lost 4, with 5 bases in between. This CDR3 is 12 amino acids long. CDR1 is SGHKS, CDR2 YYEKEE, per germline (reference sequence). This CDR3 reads CASSLEGYEQYF. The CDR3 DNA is TGTGCCAGCAGCTTGGAGGGGTACGAGCAGTACTTC.

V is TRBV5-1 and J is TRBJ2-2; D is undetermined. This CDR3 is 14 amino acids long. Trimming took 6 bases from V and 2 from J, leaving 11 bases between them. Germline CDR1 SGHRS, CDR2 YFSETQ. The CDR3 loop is CASKFQVNTGELFF. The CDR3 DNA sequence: TGCGCCAGCAAATTCCAAGTTAACACCGGGGAGCTGTTTTTT. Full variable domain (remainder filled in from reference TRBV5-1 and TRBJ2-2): KAGVTQTPRYLIKTRGQQVTLSCSPISGHRSVSWYQQTPGQGLQFLFEYFSETQRNKGNFPGRFSGRQFSNSRSEMNVSTLELGDSALYLCASKFQVNTGELFFGEGSRLTVL.

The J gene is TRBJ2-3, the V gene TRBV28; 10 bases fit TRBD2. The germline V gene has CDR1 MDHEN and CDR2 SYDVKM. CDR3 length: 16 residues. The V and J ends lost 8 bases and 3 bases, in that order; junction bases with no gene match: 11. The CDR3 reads CASSGSGTSVTDTQYF. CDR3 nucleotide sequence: TGTGCCAGCTCCGGATCCGGGACTAGCGTTACAGATACGCAGTATTTT.

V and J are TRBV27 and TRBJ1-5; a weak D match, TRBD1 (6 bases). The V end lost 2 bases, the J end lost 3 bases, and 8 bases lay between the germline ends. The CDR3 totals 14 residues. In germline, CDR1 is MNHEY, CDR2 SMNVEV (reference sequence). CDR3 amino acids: CASSLGGLNQPQHF. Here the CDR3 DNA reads TGTGCCAGCAGTTTAGGGGGGCTCAATCAGCCCCAGCATTTT.

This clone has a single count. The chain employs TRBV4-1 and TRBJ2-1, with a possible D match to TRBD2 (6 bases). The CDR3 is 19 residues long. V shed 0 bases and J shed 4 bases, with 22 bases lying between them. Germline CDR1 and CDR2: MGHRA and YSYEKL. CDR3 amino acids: CASSQEPGGGGVGYNEQFF. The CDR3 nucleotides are TGCGCCAGCAGCCAAGAACCGGGCGGAGGAGGGGTGGGTTACAATGAGCAGTTCTTC.

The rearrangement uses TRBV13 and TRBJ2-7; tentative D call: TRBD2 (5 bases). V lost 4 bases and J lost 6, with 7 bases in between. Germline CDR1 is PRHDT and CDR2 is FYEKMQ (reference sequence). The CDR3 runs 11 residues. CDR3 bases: TGTGCCAGCAGCTCCCTAGCCGAGCAGTACTTC. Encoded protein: CASSSLAEQYF.

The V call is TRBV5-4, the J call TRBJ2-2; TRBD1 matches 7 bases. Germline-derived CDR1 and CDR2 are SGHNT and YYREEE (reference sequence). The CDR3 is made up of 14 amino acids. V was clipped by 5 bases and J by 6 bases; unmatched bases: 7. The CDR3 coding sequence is TGTGCCAGCAGGACAGGGTGGGGGTCCGGGGAGCTGTTTTTT. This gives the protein CASRTGWGSGELFF.

The CDR3 loop reads CASSSGQVVGYGYTF. The CDR3 bases are TGTGCCAGCAGTTCTGGACAGGTTGTTGGCTATGGCTACACCTTC. V and J are TRBV27 and TRBJ1-2; 7 bases are a match to TRBD1. Germline V gene data show CDR1 as MNHEY and CDR2 as SMNVEV (reference sequence). The J segment lost 4 bases and the V segment lost 4 bases, leaving 9 bases of the junction unmatched. The CDR3 totals 15 residues.

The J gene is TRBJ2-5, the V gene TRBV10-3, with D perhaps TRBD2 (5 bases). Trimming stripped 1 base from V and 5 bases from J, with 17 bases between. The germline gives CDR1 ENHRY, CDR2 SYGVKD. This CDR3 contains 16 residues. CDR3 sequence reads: CAISEFQGSLEETQYF. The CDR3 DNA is TGTGCCATCAGTGAGTTTCAAGGGAGCCTAGAGGAGACCCAGTACTTC.

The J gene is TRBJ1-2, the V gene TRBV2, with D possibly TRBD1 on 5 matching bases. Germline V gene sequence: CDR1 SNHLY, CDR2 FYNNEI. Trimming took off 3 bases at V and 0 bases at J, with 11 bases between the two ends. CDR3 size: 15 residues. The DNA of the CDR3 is TGTGCCAGCAGTGACTGGCGGGGGACTAACTATGGCTACACCTTC. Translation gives CASSDWRGTNYGYTF.

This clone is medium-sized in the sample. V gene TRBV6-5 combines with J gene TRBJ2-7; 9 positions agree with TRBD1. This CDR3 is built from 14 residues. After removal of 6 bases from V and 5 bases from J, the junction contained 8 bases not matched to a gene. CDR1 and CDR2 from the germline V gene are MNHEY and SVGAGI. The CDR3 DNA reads TGTGCCAGCAGCCTCCGGGACAGGGTCAACGAGCAGTACTTC. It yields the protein CASSLRDRVNEQYF.

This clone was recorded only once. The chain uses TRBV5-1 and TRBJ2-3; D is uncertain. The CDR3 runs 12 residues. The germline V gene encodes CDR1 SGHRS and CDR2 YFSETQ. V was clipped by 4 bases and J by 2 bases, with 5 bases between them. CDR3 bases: TGCGCCAGCAGCGACCTCACAGATACGCAGTATTTT. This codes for CASSDLTDTQYF.